The T cell receptor (beta chain) under discussion was sequenced for a study of post-analysis software for immune sequencing data. Study details: Relapsing-remitting, secondary progressive and progressive-relapsing courses of multiple sclerosis were included.

Study-wide findings and caveats: About five TRBV segments were more frequent in patients than controls; TRBV5-6, TRBV5-1 and TRBV20-1 belonged to this group. Multiple sclerosis patients showed significantly lower normalized Chao1 diversity than controls did. Samples prepared in the same batch strongly co-clustered by F measure.

Every TCR beta cDNA library bore unique molecular identifiers. Each batch of about 0.95 to 10 million T cells produced 400,000 to 650,000 cDNA molecules. TCRdb recomputed calls from the PCR reads with MiXCR, one row per CDR3 protein. The table records about 540,000 distinct CDR3 sequences, around 36% of them present only once. Concerning this clonotype: Its specificity is unknown.

CDR1 and CDR2 from the germline V gene are KGHSH and LQKENI. V was cut by 2 bases and J by 5 bases, with 7 bases left in between. CDR3 length: 13 amino acids. This clonotype was sampled from a girl under 18 with multiple sclerosis. V is TRBV18 and J is TRBJ2-1, with D possibly being TRBD1 (5 bases). Sequenced: blood. The CDR3 coding sequence is TGTGCCAGCTCACCAGGCAGGGACAATGAGCAGTTCTTC. This codes for CASSPGRDNEQFF.